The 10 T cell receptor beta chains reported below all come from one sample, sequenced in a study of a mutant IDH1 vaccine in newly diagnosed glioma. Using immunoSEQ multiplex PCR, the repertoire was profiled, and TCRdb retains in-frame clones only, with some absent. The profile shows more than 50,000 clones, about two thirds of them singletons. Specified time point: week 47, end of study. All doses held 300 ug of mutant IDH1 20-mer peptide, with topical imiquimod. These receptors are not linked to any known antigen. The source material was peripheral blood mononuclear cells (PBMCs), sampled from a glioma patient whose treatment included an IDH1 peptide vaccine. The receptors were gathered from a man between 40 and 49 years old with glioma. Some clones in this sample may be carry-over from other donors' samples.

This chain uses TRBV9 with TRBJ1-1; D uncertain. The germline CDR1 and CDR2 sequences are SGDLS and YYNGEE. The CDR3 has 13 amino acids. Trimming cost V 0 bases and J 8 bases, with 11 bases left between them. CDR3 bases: TGTGCCAGCAGCGTAGAGGGCCGGCGAGAAGCTTTCTTT. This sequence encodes CASSVEGRREAFF.

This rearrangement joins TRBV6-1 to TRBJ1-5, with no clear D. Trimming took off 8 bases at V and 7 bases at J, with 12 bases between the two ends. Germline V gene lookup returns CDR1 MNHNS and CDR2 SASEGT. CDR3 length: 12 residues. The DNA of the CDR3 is TGTGCCAGCCGAGCGGGTGGGCAGCCCCAGCATTTT. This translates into CASRAGGQPQHF.

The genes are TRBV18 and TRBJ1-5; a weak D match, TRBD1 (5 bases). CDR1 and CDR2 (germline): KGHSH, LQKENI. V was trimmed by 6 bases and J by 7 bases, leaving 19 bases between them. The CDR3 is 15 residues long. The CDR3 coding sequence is TGTGCCAGCTCCCCGGAAGGAGGGGTTGGGCAGCCCCAGCATTTT. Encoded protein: CASSPEGGVGQPQHF.

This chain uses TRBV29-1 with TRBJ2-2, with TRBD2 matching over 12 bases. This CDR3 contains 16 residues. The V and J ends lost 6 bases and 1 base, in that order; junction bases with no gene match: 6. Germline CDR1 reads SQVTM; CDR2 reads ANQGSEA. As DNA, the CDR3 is TGCAGCGTGCCTAGCGGGGGGGCCGTGAACACCGGGGAGCTGTTTTTT. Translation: CSVPSGGAVNTGELFF.

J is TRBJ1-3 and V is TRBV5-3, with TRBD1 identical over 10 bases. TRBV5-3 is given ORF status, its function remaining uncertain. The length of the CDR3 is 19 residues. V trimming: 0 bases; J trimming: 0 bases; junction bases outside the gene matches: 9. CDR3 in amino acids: CARSLAEGQGYVSGNTIYF. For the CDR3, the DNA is TGTGCCAGAAGCTTGGCCGAGGGACAGGGGTACGTCTCTGGAAACACCATATATTTT.

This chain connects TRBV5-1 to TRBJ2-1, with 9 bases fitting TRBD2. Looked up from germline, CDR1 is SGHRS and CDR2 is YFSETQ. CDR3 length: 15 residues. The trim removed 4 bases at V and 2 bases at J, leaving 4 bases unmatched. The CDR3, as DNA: TGCGCCAGCAGCCTGGGACTAGCTACCTACAATGAGCAGTTCTTC. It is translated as CASSLGLATYNEQFF.

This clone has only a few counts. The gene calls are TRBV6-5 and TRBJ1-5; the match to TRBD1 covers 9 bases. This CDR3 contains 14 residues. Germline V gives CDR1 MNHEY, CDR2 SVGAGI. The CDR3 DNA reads TGTGCTCGACGGGGACAGGGTGAGCATCAGCCCCAGCATTTT. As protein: CARRGQGEHQPQHF.

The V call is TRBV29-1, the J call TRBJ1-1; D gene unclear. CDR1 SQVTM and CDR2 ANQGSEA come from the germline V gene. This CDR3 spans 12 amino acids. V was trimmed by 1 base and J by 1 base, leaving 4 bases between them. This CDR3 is CSVEVRNTEAFF. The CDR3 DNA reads TGCAGCGTTGAAGTTAGGAACACTGAAGCTTTCTTT.

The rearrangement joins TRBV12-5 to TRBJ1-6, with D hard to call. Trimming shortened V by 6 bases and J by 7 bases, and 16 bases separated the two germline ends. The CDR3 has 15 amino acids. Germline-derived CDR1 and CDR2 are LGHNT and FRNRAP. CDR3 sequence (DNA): TGTGCTAGTGGCCGCGGTACTACAGAGAATTCACCCCTCCACTTT. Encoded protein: CASGRGTTENSPLHF.

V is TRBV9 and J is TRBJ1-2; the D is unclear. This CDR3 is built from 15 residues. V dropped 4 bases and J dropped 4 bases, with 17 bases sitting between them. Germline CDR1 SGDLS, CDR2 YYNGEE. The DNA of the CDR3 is TGTGCCAGCAGCTCCGGCGGGGAAGTCGGCTATGGCTACACCTTC. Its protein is CASSSGGEVGYGYTF.